This paragraph covers one T cell receptor (beta chain) sequence. Its antigen is not known. These data come from a study of regulatory T cells in long-lasting Graves disease. iRepertoire HTBI primers and Arm-PCR of CDR3 regions built TCR beta libraries. TCRdb passed the multiplex PCR reads through MiXCR, listing each CDR3 protein once. The table lists 580,000 or so distinct CDR3 sequences, 15% to 20% of them singletons. Stated time point: newly diagnosed GD, antithyroid drugs for less than 3 months. Construction of the TCR library relied on RNA isolated from PBMCs. Study-wide points: Only a small sample size was used, which may have cut accuracy.

These data were also reused for a study on T cells in Graves' hyperthyroidism and ophthalmopathy. This second study says: Stable Graves' hyperthyroidism meant no ophthalmopathy progression within 18 months. A set of HTBI primers served as the primers for a first-round RT-PCR of the TCR CDR3.

Sequencing was performed on peripheral blood mononuclear cells (PBMCs), taken at new diagnosis, from a patient treated with antithyroid drugs. The sequence came from a man aged 18 to 30 with Graves disease.

Here the CDR3 DNA reads TGTGCCAGCAGCTTCTCTTTCCGAGGGGACAGGATGGGCGGCTACACCTTC. This sequence encodes CASSFSFRGDRMGGYTF. The chain employs TRBV12-3 or TRBV12-4 and TRBJ1-2; 8 bases are a match to TRBD1. J was trimmed by 8 bases and V by 6 bases; bases with no gene match: 20. The CDR3 covers 17 residues.